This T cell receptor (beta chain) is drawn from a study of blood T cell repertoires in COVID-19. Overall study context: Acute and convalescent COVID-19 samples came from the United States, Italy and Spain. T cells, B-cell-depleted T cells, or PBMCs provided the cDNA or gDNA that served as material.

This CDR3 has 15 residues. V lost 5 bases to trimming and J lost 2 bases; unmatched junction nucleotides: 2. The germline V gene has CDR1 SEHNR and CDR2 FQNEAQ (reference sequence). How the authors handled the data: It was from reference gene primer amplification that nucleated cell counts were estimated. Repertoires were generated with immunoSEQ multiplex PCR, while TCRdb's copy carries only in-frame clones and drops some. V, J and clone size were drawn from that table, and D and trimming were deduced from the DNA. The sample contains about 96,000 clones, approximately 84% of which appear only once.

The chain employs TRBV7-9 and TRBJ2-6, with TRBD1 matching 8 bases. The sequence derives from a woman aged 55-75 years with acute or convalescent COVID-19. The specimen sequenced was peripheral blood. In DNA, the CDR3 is TGTGCCAGCAGCGCAGGGGGCACTGGGGCCAACGTCCTGACTTTC. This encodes CASSAGGTGANVLTF.